The rows below give T cell receptor beta chains drawn from one sample of a study of blood T cell repertoires in COVID-19. The data were produced by immunoSEQ multiplex PCR, yet TCRdb's version contains in-frame clones alone and is incomplete. In the table there are about 370,000 clones, around 90% of which are singletons. Sequencing input: peripheral blood. The receptor set was obtained from a woman aged 25-40 years with COVID-19, enrolled during active disease. CDR3s include the opening cysteine and the closing phenylalanine or tryptophan. A D gene is named only where the DNA matches it firmly. Clone size is stated in some rows and not others, as once, few, many or a class when expanded.

d_call	v_call	clone_size	j_call	cdr3_nt	cdr3_aa
NA	TRBV21-1	NA	TRBJ2-3	TGTGCCAGCAGCAAAGAAACCCGGACAGGTCGCACAGATACGCAGTATTTT	CASSKETRTGRTDTQYF
NA	TRBV5-5	NA	TRBJ2-5	TGTGCCAGCAGCTTGGGGTTGGACAGCTTAATTGGGACCCAGTACTTC	CASSLGLDSLIGTQYF
NA	TRBV7-2	NA	TRBJ2-1	TGTGCCAGCAGCTTAAACCCCGGCAATGAGCAGTTCTTC	CASSLNPGNEQFF
TRBD1	TRBV7-9	few	TRBJ2-3	TGTGCCAGCAGCCCAGGGACAGGGGGGGATACGCAGTATTTT	CASSPGTGGDTQYF
NA	TRBV9	NA	TRBJ2-5	TGTGCCAGCAGCGCCGGTCGGGGATCCCAAGAGACCCAGTACTTC	CASSAGRGSQETQYF
NA	TRBV5-5	NA	TRBJ1-2	TGTGCCAGCAGCTTGGACGGGGGCTACACCTTC	CASSLDGGYTF
TRBD1	TRBV5-4	NA	TRBJ1-4	TGTGCCAGCAGCCAAAAACAGGGGGATCGTGAAAAACTGTTTTTT	CASSQKQGDREKLFF
TRBD2	TRBV7-9	NA	TRBJ2-1	TGTGCCAGCAGCAGATCACTAGCGGGGGGGCTCAATGAGCAGTTCTTC	CASSRSLAGGLNEQFF
TRBD1	TRBV6-5	few	TRBJ1-2	TGTGCCAGCAGTTACTCTCTCGGGACAGGATATGGCTACACCTTC	CASSYSLGTGYGYTF
TRBD2	TRBV7-2	once	TRBJ2-5	TGTGCCAGCAGCTTAGGTCCGACTAGCGGAGGTCAAGAGACCCAGTACTTC	CASSLGPTSGGQETQYF
NA	TRBV2	NA	TRBJ1-2	TGTGCCAGCAGTGAGGGGCAGGTGGACTATGGCTACACCTTC	CASSEGQVDYGYTF
NA	TRBV6-5	NA	TRBJ2-1	TGTGCCAGCAGGTCCAACAGACACAATGAGCAGTTCTTC	CASRSNRHNEQFF
TRBD1	TRBV18	NA	TRBJ1-4	TGTGCCAGCTCCCCCGGGACAGGGCCCGAAAAACTGTTTTTT	CASSPGTGPEKLFF
TRBD2	TRBV11-3	once	TRBJ2-3	TGTGCCAGCAGCTTCGGACTAGCAAGCACAGATACGCAGTATTTT	CASSFGLASTDTQYF
NA	TRBV6-5	NA	TRBJ1-1	TGTGCCAGCAGCCCCTCGTGGAACAGGAAAACTGAAGCTTTCTTT	CASSPSWNRKTEAFF
NA	TRBV20-1	NA	TRBJ1-3	TGCAGTGCTAGTACAACTGGAAACACCATATATTTT	CSASTTGNTIYF